Below, one TCR beta chain is given with its context. At one end, the junction sequence differs from germline, possibly due to a read error. The data derive from a study of blood T cell repertoires in COVID-19. The CDR3 length is 15 residues. The germline CDR1 and CDR2 sequences are MDHEN and SYDVKM. Measured with immunoSEQ multiplex PCR; TCRdb has only the in-frame clones, and not every one. The table includes 63,000 or so clones, approximately 79% detected once. The sample taken for sequencing was peripheral blood. This sequence originates from a man older than 75 with active COVID-19. The chain joins TRBV28 to TRBJ2-7; 9 positions agree with TRBD1. CDR3 nucleotides: TGTGCCAACAGTGTGACAGGGGGTGTTAGCTACGAGCAGTACTTC. Residues: CANSVTGGVSYEQYF.